This T cell receptor (beta chain) was observed in a study of cytomegalovirus exposure and HLA in healthy donors. The CDR3 has 14 residues. V was shortened by 5 bases and J by 7 bases, with 17 bases between the two germline ends. Germline lookup yields CDR1 MNHEY and CDR2 SVGAGI. This clone appeared a few times. The PCR used 60 Vbeta and 13 Jbeta primers. Clones were sequenced by immunoSEQ multiplex PCR, and TCRdb holds only the in-frame ones, with some missing. The table has more than 200,000 clones, roughly 84% seen once. The origin of this receptor is a human donor in good health. The chain joins TRBV6-5 to TRBJ2-5; D is perhaps TRBD1 (6 bases). The sequenced sample was PBMCs. DNA of the CDR3: TGTGCCAGCAGTGCCTTCGACAGGTACGGGACCCAGTACTTC. Its translation: CASSAFDRYGTQYF.